Sequencing of this TCR beta chain was carried out in a study of shared clonotypes between healthy human individuals. Study results and caveats: The four-donor shared clonotypes exceeded non-shared clonotypes in generation probability, with non-shared ones scoring lower.

The CDR3 runs to 13 residues. Deletions cut 2 bases from V and 8 bases from J, with 12 bases between. Germline assignment: CDR1 SGHTA and CDR2 FQGTGA. The method was immunoSEQ multiplex PCR; TCRdb's version includes in-frame clones alone and lacks a portion of them. The table records over a million clones, approximately 80% of them present only once. As to this clone: Its antigen remains unidentified.

The TCR was taken from a man aged 18 to 29 in good health. Some clones in this sample may be carry-over from other donors' samples. This chain joins TRBV7-3 and TRBJ1-2, with D possibly TRBD1 on 6 matching bases. The sample comprised memory CD4+ T cells from PBMCs. Subset here: CD45RA-negative fraction. The CDR3 nucleotides read TGTGCCAGCAGCTTAGAACAGGGAGACGGCTACACCTTC. Residues: CASSLEQGDGYTF.